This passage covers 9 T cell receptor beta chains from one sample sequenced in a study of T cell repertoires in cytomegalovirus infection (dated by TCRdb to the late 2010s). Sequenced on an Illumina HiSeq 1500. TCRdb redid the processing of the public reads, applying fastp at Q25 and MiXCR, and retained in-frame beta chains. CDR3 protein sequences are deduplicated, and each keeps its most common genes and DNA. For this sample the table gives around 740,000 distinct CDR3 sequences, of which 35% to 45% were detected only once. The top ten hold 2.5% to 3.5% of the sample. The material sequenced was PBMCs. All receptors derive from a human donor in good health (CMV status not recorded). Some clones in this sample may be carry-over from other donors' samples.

The CDR3 DNA reads as TGTGCCAGCAGTCCACTAGCGGCGGGCTCCTACGAGCAGTACTTC. As protein: CASSPLAAGSYEQYF. The V and J genes are TRBV2 and TRBJ2-7; 8 bases fit TRBD2. The CDR3 totals 15 residues. Germline loops: CDR1 SNHLY, CDR2 FYNNEI. The junction had 6 bases not matched to a gene; V was cut back by 5 bases and J by 0 bases.

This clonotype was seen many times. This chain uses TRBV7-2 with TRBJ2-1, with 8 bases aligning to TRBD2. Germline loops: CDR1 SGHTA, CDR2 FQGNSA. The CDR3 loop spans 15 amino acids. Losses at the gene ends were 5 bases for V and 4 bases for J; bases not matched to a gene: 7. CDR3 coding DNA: TGTGCCAGCAGCAGCACCGGGGGGGGATACAATGAGCAGTTCTTC. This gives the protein CASSSTGGGYNEQFF.

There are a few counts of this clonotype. CDR3 nucleotides: TGCGCCAGCAGCTCAACAGGGCCTGAGCAGTTCTTC. It codes for CASSSTGPEQFF. The rearrangement uses TRBV5-1 and TRBJ2-1; D might be TRBD1 (6 bases). The V end was cut by 3 bases, the J end by 9 bases, with 10 bases between. The CDR3 runs to 12 residues. The germline CDR1 and CDR2 sequences are SGHRS and YFSETQ.

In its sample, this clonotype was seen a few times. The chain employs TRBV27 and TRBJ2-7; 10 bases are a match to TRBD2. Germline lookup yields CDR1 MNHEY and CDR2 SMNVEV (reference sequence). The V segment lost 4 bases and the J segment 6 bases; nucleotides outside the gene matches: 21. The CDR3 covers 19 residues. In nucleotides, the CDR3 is TGTGCCAGCAGTTCCTCTGGGATGGATAGCGGGAGGACCCCTGGCGAGCAGTACTTC. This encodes CASSSSGMDSGRTPGEQYF.

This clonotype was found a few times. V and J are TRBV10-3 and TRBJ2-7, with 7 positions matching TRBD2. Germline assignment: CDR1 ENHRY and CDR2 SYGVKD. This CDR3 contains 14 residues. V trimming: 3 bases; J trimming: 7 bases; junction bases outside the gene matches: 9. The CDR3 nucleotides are TGTGCCATCAGTGACCGGCGCGGGGGAGGTGAGCAGTACTTC. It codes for CAISDRRGGGEQYF.

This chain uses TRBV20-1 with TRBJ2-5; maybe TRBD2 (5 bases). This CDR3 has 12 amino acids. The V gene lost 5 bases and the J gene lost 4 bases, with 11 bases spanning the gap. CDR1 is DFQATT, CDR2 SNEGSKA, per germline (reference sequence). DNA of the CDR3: TGCAGTGCTGCTATTGAGGGAGAGACCCAGTACTTC. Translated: CSAAIEGETQYF.

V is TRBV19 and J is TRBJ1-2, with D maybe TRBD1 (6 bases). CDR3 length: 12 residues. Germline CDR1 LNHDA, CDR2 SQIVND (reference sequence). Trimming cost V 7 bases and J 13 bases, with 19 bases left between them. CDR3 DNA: TGTGCCAGTAACCCTAGACGGGGACAAACCACCTTC. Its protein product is CASNPRRGQTTF.

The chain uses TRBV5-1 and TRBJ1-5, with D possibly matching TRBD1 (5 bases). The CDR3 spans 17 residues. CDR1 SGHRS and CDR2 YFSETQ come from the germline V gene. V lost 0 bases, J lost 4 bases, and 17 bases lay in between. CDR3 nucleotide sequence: TGCGCCAGCAGCTTGGGGCCCGGTCGGGCAGGGAATCAGCCCCAGCATTTT. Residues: CASSLGPGRAGNQPQHF.

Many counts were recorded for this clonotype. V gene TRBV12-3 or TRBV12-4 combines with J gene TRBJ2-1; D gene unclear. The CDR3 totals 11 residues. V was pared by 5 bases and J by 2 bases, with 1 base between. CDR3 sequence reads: CASSAYNEQFF. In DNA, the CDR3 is TGTGCCAGCAGTGCCTACAATGAGCAGTTCTTC.